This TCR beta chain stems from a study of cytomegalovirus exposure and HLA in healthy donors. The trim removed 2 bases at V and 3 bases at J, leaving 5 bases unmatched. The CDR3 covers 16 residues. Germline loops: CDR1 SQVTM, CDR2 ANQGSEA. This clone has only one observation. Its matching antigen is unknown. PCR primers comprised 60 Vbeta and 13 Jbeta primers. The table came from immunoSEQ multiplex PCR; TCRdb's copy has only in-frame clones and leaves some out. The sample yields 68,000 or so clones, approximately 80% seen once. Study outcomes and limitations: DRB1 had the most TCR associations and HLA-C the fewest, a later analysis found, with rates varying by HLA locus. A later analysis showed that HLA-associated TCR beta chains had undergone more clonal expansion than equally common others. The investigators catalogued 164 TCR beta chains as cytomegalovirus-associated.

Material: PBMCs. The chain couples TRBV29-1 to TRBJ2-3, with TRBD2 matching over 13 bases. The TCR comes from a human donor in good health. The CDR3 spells CSVETSGGARTDTQYF. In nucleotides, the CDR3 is TGCAGCGTTGAAACTAGCGGGGGGGCTCGGACAGATACGCAGTATTTT.